Listed here are 12 T cell receptor beta chains from one sample, sequenced in a study of T-cell reconstitution after alpha-beta-depleted transplantation in children. During its preparation, the TCRbeta library received unique molecular identifiers. TCRdb re-analysed the PCR reads in MiXCR, keeping a single row per CDR3 protein. Of about 610,000 distinct CDR3 sequences in the sample, about 10% were seen once. The sample here was PBMCs from the stem cell graft donor, taken from the stem cell graft. All receptors come from a human donor who donated a stem cell graft to a child with acute myeloid leukemia.

This clonotype has just a few counts. The chain recombines TRBV30 with TRBJ2-5, with TRBD1 as a possible D gene (7 bases). This CDR3 has 15 residues. Trimming left V 2 bases short and J 4 bases short, with 17 bases between. The germline gives CDR1 GTSNPN, CDR2 SVGIG (reference sequence). The CDR3 sequence: CAWSKPQGGRETQYF. The CDR3 DNA follows: TGTGCCTGGAGTAAACCTCAGGGGGGACGAGAGACCCAGTACTTC.

This clonotype was seen more than once but under ten times. As DNA, the CDR3 is TGCAGTGCTAGACGGGCTAGCGGGAGGGAAATCGGTGAGCAGTTCTTC. Its translation is CSARRASGREIGEQFF. The chain recombines TRBV20-1 with TRBJ2-1; 12 bases agree with TRBD2. Per the germline V gene, CDR1 is DFQATT and CDR2 is SNEGSKA (reference sequence). V gave up 2 bases and J gave up 9 bases; unmatched junction bases: 11. CDR3 size: 16 residues.

This clonotype was observed a few times. The chain employs TRBV12-5 and TRBJ2-7, with a possible D match to TRBD2 (5 bases). V lost 4 bases and J lost 6, with 7 bases in between. The germline gives CDR1 LGHNT, CDR2 FRNRAP. The CDR3 contains 11 residues. The CDR3 loop is CASGSGGEQYF. CDR3 DNA sequence: TGTGCTAGTGGTTCAGGAGGCGAGCAGTACTTC.

This clonotype was observed a handful of times. The gene calls are TRBV7-2 and TRBJ2-3, with 9 bases that match TRBD2. Germline CDR1 is SGHTA and CDR2 is FQGNSA. This CDR3 spans 16 amino acids. The V gene end was trimmed by 5 bases and the J gene end by 0 bases; junction bases not matched to a gene: 6. DNA for the CDR3: TGTGCCAGCAGCCCCGGGACTAGCAGAAGCACAGATACGCAGTATTTT. This encodes CASSPGTSRSTDTQYF. The whole variable domain, filled in from reference TRBV7-2 and TRBJ2-3, reads GAGVSQSPSNKVTEKGKDVELRCDPISGHTALYWYRQSLGQGLEFLIYFQGNSAPDKSGLPSDRFSAERTGGSVSTLTIQRTQQEDSAVYLCASSPGTSRSTDTQYFGPGTRLTVL.

The rearrangement links TRBV29-1 to TRBJ2-3; possibly TRBD2 for D (5 bases). Germline V gene data show CDR1 as SQVTM and CDR2 as ANQGSEA. This CDR3 has 13 residues. The V end was cut by 1 base, the J end by 5 bases, with 10 bases between. CDR3 region: CSVEGEGLDTQYF. CDR3 nucleotide sequence: TGCAGCGTTGAAGGAGAGGGCCTAGATACGCAGTATTTT.

This clonotype has more than one count but fewer than ten. The chain employs TRBV10-3 and TRBJ2-2, with 8 bases fitting TRBD2. The CDR3 extends over 15 amino acids. Germline assignment: CDR1 ENHRY and CDR2 SYGVKD. With 10 bases clipped from V and 4 bases from J, the junction kept 11 bases outside the gene matches. CDR3 sequence (DNA): TGTGCCACCCAGGGATTAGCGGGAACCACCGGGGAGCTGTTTTTT. Translated: CATQGLAGTTGELFF.

This clonotype was counted ten times or more. This chain joins TRBV6-5 and TRBJ2-2; D is unclear. The V end lost 10 bases, the J end lost 3 bases, and 15 bases lay between the germline ends. The CDR3 runs 14 residues. Germline V gives CDR1 MNHEY, CDR2 SVGAGI. DNA of the CDR3: TGTGCCACTCGCCGGCAGCGAGACACCGGGGAGCTGTTTTTT. Its translation: CATRRQRDTGELFF.

The chain recombines TRBV20-1 with TRBJ1-5; 8 nucleotides match TRBD1. There are 16 residues in the CDR3. V lost 3 bases and J lost 6; bases outside the gene matches: 13. Germline loops: CDR1 DFQATT, CDR2 SNEGSKA (reference sequence). The DNA of the CDR3 is TGCAGTGCTAGCCGACAAACAGGGGGAGGAAGTCAGCCCCAGCATTTT. This gives the protein CSASRQTGGGSQPQHF.

This clonotype has a handful of counts. The V gene is TRBV2, the J gene TRBJ2-7; 10 nucleotides align to TRBD1. Germline loops: CDR1 SNHLY, CDR2 FYNNEI. Trimming removed 5 bases from V and 3 bases from J; junction bases left unmatched: 10. The CDR3 has 16 amino acids. The CDR3 sequence: CASSRGWDRGDYEQYF. CDR3 nucleotides: TGTGCCAGCAGTAGAGGATGGGACAGGGGAGACTACGAGCAGTACTTC. The full variable domain, with the rest looked up from reference TRBV2 and TRBJ2-7, is EPEVTQTPSHQVTQMGQEVILRCVPISNHLYFYWYRQILGQKVEFLVSFYNNEISEKSEIFDDQFSVERPDGSNFTLKIRSTKLEDSAMYFCASSRGWDRGDYEQYFGPGTRLTVT.

This clonotype was observed once. The chain recombines TRBV5-1 with TRBJ1-2, with D maybe TRBD1 (6 bases). CDR1 SGHRS and CDR2 YFSETQ come from the germline V gene. CDR3 length: 14 amino acids. The V and J ends lost 2 bases and 4 bases respectively, with 12 bases between them. CDR3 DNA: TGCGCCAGCAGCTTAAGACAGGAGCCCTATGGCTACACCTTC. As protein: CASSLRQEPYGYTF. The full variable domain, its missing parts supplied by reference TRBV5-1 and TRBJ1-2, is KAGVTQTPRYLIKTRGQQVTLSCSPISGHRSVSWYQQTPGQGLQFLFEYFSETQRNKGNFPGRFSGRQFSNSRSEMNVSTLELGDSALYLCASSLRQEPYGYTFGSGTRLTVV.

This sequence joins TRBV20-1 and TRBJ2-1; possibly TRBD1 or TRBD2 for D (5 bases each). The CDR3 spans 15 residues. Germline values: CDR1 DFQATT, CDR2 SNEGSKA (reference sequence). The V gene lost 6 bases and the J gene lost 8 bases, with 23 bases spanning the gap. In DNA form, the CDR3 reads TGCAGTGCCAAAAGACCGGGACGGATCTATGATGAGCAGTTCTTC. It codes for CSAKRPGRIYDEQFF.

V gene TRBV20-1 combines with J gene TRBJ2-1, with D unclear. The V and J ends lost 0 bases and 9 bases respectively, with 15 bases between them. The germline CDR1 and CDR2 sequences are DFQATT and SNEGSKA (reference sequence). The CDR3 is 14 amino acids. The CDR3 DNA follows: TGCAGTGCTAGAGACCCCAGACCGGGTGGTGAGCAGTTCTTC. This translates into CSARDPRPGGEQFF.